This note documents a single T cell receptor (beta chain) sequence. This table comes from immunoSEQ multiplex PCR, and its TCRdb copy is limited to in-frame clones, with some not included. The sample holds over 65,000 clones; roughly nine tenths are singletons and the top ten take about a tenth. This entry belongs to a study of blood T cell repertoires in COVID-19. Whole-study context: The cDNA or gDNA used as material had been derived from T cells, B-cell-depleted T cells, or PBMCs.

CDR1 is GTSNPN and CDR2 is SVGIG in the germline V gene (reference sequence). The CDR3 covers 16 residues. The trim removed 3 bases at V and 9 bases at J, leaving 13 bases unmatched. Sequenced sample: peripheral blood. This clonotype was sampled from a human donor in a cohort sampled during active COVID-19. The chain recombines TRBV30 with TRBJ2-1, with 11 positions matching TRBD2. The CDR3 here is CAWSHGTSGSYGEQFF. Here the CDR3 DNA reads TGTGCCTGGAGCCATGGGACTAGCGGAAGTTACGGTGAGCAGTTCTTC.